This is a list of T cell receptor beta chains from one sample in a study of blood T cell repertoires in COVID-19. Method: immunoSEQ multiplex PCR; TCRdb's copy keeps in-frame clones and lacks some. The sample lists about 180,000 clones, 70% to 90% occurring once. Sequences were obtained from peripheral blood. All receptors derive from a human donor with active or convalescent COVID-19. The donor label of this sample is uncertain. The CDR3 runs from the conserved cysteine through the conserved F or W. D genes are given only for firm matches. Where a row states a size, it is once, few, many or the class of an expanded clone; other rows omit it.

TRBV19	.	.	TRBJ1-4	CASRQGTANEKLFF	TGTGCCAGTAGGCAGGGGACGGCTAATGAAAAACTGTTTTTT
TRBV4-3	.	.	TRBJ2-5	CASSRGRGGQTQYF	TGCGCCAGCAGCCGTGGGAGGGGGGGACAGACCCAGTACTTC
TRBV28	TRBD1	.	TRBJ2-1	CASSLGDREVNEQFF	TGTGCCAGCAGTTTGGGGGACAGGGAGGTCAATGAGCAGTTCTTC
TRBV2	.	.	TRBJ2-1	CASKGALESYNEQFF	TGTGCCAGCAAAGGAGCCCTAGAATCCTACAATGAGCAGTTCTTC
TRBV7-9	TRBD2	few	TRBJ2-7	CASSSASGRDLRQYF	TGTGCCAGCAGCTCCGCTAGCGGGAGGGATTTAAGGCAGTACTTC
TRBV4-3	.	.	TRBJ1-4	CASSQEQETVWEKLFF	TGCGCCAGCAGCCAAGAACAGGAGACCGTATGGGAAAAACTGTTTTTT
TRBV6-1	.	.	TRBJ1-6	CASSEAPGGVYSPLHF	TGTGCCAGCAGTGAAGCCCCGGGGGGGGTGTACTCACCCCTCCACTTT
TRBV19	TRBD2	.	TRBJ2-1	CASSIEASGRGNEQFF	TGTGCCAGTAGTATCGAGGCTAGCGGGAGAGGTAATGAGCAGTTCTTC
TRBV7-6	TRBD2	.	TRBJ2-3	CASSSTSGAPTDTQYF	TGTGCCAGCAGCTCGACTAGCGGGGCCCCCACAGATACGCAGTATTTT
TRBV2	.	.	TRBJ2-1	CASSEERSSYNEQFF	TGTGCCAGCAGTGAAGAGCGGAGCTCCTACAATGAGCAGTTCTTC
TRBV11-2	TRBD2	.	TRBJ2-3	CASSPSSLAGEWGDTQYF	TGTGCCAGCAGCCCGAGTAGTCTAGCGGGGGAATGGGGAGATACGCAGTATTTT
TRBV7-9	.	.	TRBJ2-7	CASSSEYEQYF	TGTGCCAGCAGCTCCGAGTACGAGCAGTACTTC
TRBV28	.	.	TRBJ1-1	CASSSPPQNTEAFF	TGTGCCAGCAGTTCCCCCCCCCAGAACACTGAAGCTTTCTTT
TRBV29-1	TRBD1	.	TRBJ1-1	CSVEGTGGAQTEAFF	TGCAGCGTTGAGGGCACAGGGGGCGCCCAGACTGAAGCTTTCTTT
TRBV3-1/TRBV3-2	TRBD2	.	TRBJ2-1	CASSHSGLAGGYEQFF	TGTGCCAGCAGCCATTCGGGACTAGCGGGGGGGTATGAGCAGTTCTTC
TRBV3-1/TRBV3-2	TRBD2	.	TRBJ2-7	CASSWSVAGGDPYEQYF	TGTGCCAGCAGCTGGAGCGTAGCGGGAGGCGATCCCTACGAGCAGTACTTC
TRBV24-1	.	.	TRBJ1-1	CATSAGGPSTEAFF	TGTGCCACCAGTGCGGGAGGGCCTAGCACTGAAGCTTTCTTT
TRBV19	.	.	TRBJ1-2	CASSGRGGRFTF	TGTGCCAGTAGTGGTAGAGGGGGACGTTTCACCTTC
TRBV24-1	TRBD2	once	TRBJ2-1	CATSGVTSGGPYNEQFF	TGTGCCACCAGTGGTGTGACTAGCGGAGGACCTTACAATGAGCAGTTCTTC
TRBV5-6	.	.	TRBJ2-5	CASTLGLAFETQYF	TGTGCCAGCACCCTAGGCCTAGCTTTTGAGACCCAGTACTTC
TRBV6-2/TRBV6-3	TRBD2	.	TRBJ2-3	CASSPRGLAGSTDTQYF	TGTGCCAGCAGCCCACGGGGACTAGCGGGAAGCACAGATACGCAGTATTTT
TRBV24-1	TRBD2	.	TRBJ2-7	CATSDSGLAGEGEQYF	TGTGCCACCAGTGACTCCGGACTAGCGGGAGAGGGCGAGCAGTACTTC
TRBV25-1	.	.	TRBJ2-7	CASSGYSGPSYEQYF	TGTGCCAGCAGTGGTTATAGCGGACCATCCTACGAGCAGTACTTC
TRBV13	.	once	TRBJ2-2	CASSRSGLGKNTGELFF	TGTGCCAGCAGCAGGAGCGGGTTGGGAAAAAACACCGGGGAGCTGTTTTTT
TRBV2	.	.	TRBJ1-3	CASMSWSSGNTIYF	TGTGCCAGCATGTCCTGGAGCTCTGGAAACACCATATATTTT
TRBV5-4	.	.	TRBJ2-5	CASSLSQTQETQYF	TGTGCCAGCAGCTTGTCGCAGACTCAAGAGACCCAGTACTTC
TRBV6-5	TRBD1	.	TRBJ2-6	CASSFRQGWRNVLTF	TGTGCCAGCAGTTTTAGACAGGGGTGGAGAAACGTCCTGACTTTC
TRBV5-1	TRBD2	.	TRBJ2-5	CASSRGTSGGSLETQYF	TGCGCCAGCAGCCGCGGGACTAGCGGGGGGTCTCTTGAGACCCAGTACTTC
TRBV5-4	TRBD1	.	TRBJ1-4	CASSLGGQGGFEKLFF	TGTGCCAGCAGCTTGGGGGGACAGGGCGGTTTTGAAAAACTGTTTTTT
TRBV2	TRBD1	.	TRBJ1-2	CASSLKQGAPSGYTF	TGTGCCAGCAGTCTAAAACAGGGGGCGCCGAGTGGCTACACCTTC
TRBV30	TRBD2	.	TRBJ2-7	CAWSPGGPYEQYF	TGTGCCTGGAGTCCGGGGGGGCCCTACGAGCAGTACTTC
TRBV7-9	.	.	TRBJ2-2	CASSPGRRVAGELFF	TGTGCCAGCAGCCCAGGTCGCAGGGTTGCCGGGGAGCTGTTTTTT
TRBV11-3	TRBD2	.	TRBJ2-7	CASSPMGLEQYF	TGTGCCAGCAGCCCCATGGGACTAGAGCAGTACTTC
TRBV24-1	.	.	TRBJ2-1	CATSTAELYNEQFF	TGTGCCACCAGCACAGCGGAACTGTACAATGAGCAGTTCTTC
TRBV7-9	.	.	TRBJ1-3	CASSLAGGSGNTIYF	TGTGCCAGCAGCTTAGCTGGCGGCTCTGGAAACACCATATATTTT
TRBV7-9	.	.	TRBJ1-2	CASSLLRPTSYGYTF	TGTGCCAGCAGCTTACTCCGACCGACTAGCTATGGCTACACCTTC
TRBV15	TRBD1	.	TRBJ1-6	CATSRARGSNSPLHF	TGTGCCACCAGCAGAGCCAGGGGGTCTAATTCACCCCTCCACTTT
TRBV12-3/TRBV12-4	.	.	TRBJ2-2	CASSPGPGELFF	TGTGCCAGCAGTCCAGGGCCCGGGGAGCTGTTTTTT
TRBV16	.	once	TRBJ2-1	CASSHSGPYNEQFF	TGTGCCAGCAGCCACAGCGGACCCTACAATGAGCAGTTCTTC
TRBV5-6	TRBD2	.	TRBJ2-3	CASSRLAESTDTQYF	TGTGCCAGCAGCCGACTAGCAGAAAGCACAGATACGCAGTATTTT
TRBV5-1	.	few	TRBJ1-5	CASSLDSGQGDQPQHF	TGCGCCAGCAGCTTGGACTCTGGGCAAGGGGATCAGCCCCAGCATTTT
TRBV19	TRBD2	.	TRBJ2-5	CASQEASGKETQYF	TGTGCCAGCCAGGAGGCTAGCGGGAAAGAGACCCAGTACTTC
TRBV30	TRBD1	.	TRBJ1-4	CAWYDGQGAKTNEKLFF	TGTGCCTGGTACGACGGACAGGGGGCTAAAACTAATGAAAAACTGTTTTTT
TRBV9	.	.	TRBJ2-3	CASSVVGGAGDTQYF	TGTGCCAGCAGCGTAGTTGGGGGGGCCGGAGATACGCAGTATTTT
TRBV10-3	TRBD2	once	TRBJ2-4	CAISATASGGAKNIQYF	TGTGCCATCAGTGCTACGGCTAGCGGGGGAGCCAAAAACATTCAGTACTTC
TRBV11-2	.	.	TRBJ1-6	CASGTQLNSPLHF	TGTGCCAGCGGGACACAATTAAATTCACCCCTCCACTTT
TRBV28	TRBD1	.	TRBJ1-5	CASSRDRVHQPQHF	TGTGCCAGCAGTAGGGACAGGGTACATCAGCCCCAGCATTTT
TRBV18	TRBD1	once	TRBJ1-1	CASSLGTGAGAFF	TGTGCCAGCTCACTTGGGACAGGGGCAGGAGCTTTCTTT
TRBV30	.	.	TRBJ2-1	CAWSKTSGEQFF	TGTGCCTGGAGCAAGACTAGTGGTGAGCAGTTCTTC
TRBV5-1	TRBD2	.	TRBJ2-1	CASSSSLAGGSNEQFF	TGCGCCAGCAGCTCCTCACTAGCGGGAGGTTCCAATGAGCAGTTCTTC
TRBV20-1	TRBD1	few	TRBJ1-2	CSVRGLGGYTF	TGCAGTGTAAGGGGGCTTGGAGGCTACACCTTC
TRBV19	TRBD2	.	TRBJ2-3	CASSIRREFPDPDTQYF	TGTGCCAGTAGTATCCGGCGGGAGTTTCCGGACCCGGATACGCAGTATTTT
TRBV7-3	TRBD2	.	TRBJ2-7	CASSIPRGLAGSYEQYF	TGTGCCAGCAGCATCCCCAGGGGACTAGCGGGATCTTACGAGCAGTACTTC
TRBV5-4	TRBD2	.	TRBJ2-5	CASSPGLAGGIQETQYF	TGTGCCAGCAGCCCGGGACTAGCGGGGGGGATCCAAGAGACCCAGTACTTC
TRBV9	.	.	TRBJ1-2	CASSVEAGGYTF	TGTGCCAGCAGCGTAGAGGCAGGTGGCTACACCTTC
TRBV12-5	TRBD1	.	TRBJ2-2	CASVAGQGGTGELFF	TGTGCTAGTGTCGCCGGACAGGGGGGAACCGGGGAGCTGTTTTTT
TRBV5-1	.	.	TRBJ1-4	CASSSTTTGAYEKLFF	TGCGCCAGCAGTTCCACCACGACAGGCGCGTATGAAAAACTGTTTTTT
TRBV18	TRBD2	.	TRBJ2-1	CASSPQRREGNEQFF	TGTGCCAGCTCACCACAAAGGCGGGAGGGGAATGAGCAGTTCTTC
TRBV7-9	TRBD1	.	TRBJ1-6	CASSPQGTGLYSPLHF	TGTGCCAGCAGCCCGCAGGGGACAGGGCTATATTCACCCCTCCACTTT
TRBV19	.	.	TRBJ2-7	CASSIGLRKTYEQYF	TGTGCCAGTAGTATCGGACTCAGGAAAACCTACGAGCAGTACTTC